This T cell receptor (beta chain) originates from a study of identical twins. TCRdb reanalysed the 5' RACE reads using MiXCR and keeps one entry per CDR3 protein. The sample has 650,000 to 750,000 distinct CDR3 sequences; 21% are singletons. The same sample was also studied in work on T cells expressing NK-cell markers. That paper adds: Source material for TCR beta repertoires consisted of sorted CD3+CD56+NKG2C+, CD3+CD56+NKG2C- and CD3+CD56-NKG2C+ T cells.

The TCR originated in a young woman in good health. Sample: PBMCs.

The CDR3 bases are TGTGCCAGCAGCCGAGGGCAGGGAGCGCACGAGCAGTACTTC. Amino acid sequence: CASSRGQGAHEQYF. This chain joins TRBV7-2 and TRBJ2-7, with D perhaps TRBD1 or TRBD2 (5 bases each). V shed 5 bases and J shed 5 bases, with 16 bases lying between them. This CDR3 is 14 amino acids long. The germline V gene encodes CDR1 SGHTA and CDR2 FQGNSA. Variable domain in full (rest from reference TRBV7-2 and TRBJ2-7): GAGVSQSPSNKVTEKGKDVELRCDPISGHTALYWYRQSLGQGLEFLIYFQGNSAPDKSGLPSDRFSAERTGGSVSTLTIQRTQQEDSAVYLCASSRGQGAHEQYFGPGTRLTVT.